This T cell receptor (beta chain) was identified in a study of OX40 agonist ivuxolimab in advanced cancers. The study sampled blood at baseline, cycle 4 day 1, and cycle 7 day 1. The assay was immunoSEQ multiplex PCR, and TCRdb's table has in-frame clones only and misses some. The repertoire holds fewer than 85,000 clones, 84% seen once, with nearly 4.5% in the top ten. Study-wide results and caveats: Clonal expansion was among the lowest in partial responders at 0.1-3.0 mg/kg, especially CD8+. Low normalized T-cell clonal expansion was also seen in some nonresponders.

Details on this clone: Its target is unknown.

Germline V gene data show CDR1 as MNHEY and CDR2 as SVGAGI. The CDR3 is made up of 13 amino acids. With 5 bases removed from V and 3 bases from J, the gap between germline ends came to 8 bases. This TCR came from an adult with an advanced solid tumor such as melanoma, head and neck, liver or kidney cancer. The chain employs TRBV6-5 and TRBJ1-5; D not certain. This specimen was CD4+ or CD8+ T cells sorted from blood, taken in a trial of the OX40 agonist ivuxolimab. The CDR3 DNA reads TGTGCCAGCAGTGCCCACATCAATCAGCCCCAGCATTTT. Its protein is CASSAHINQPQHF.